This T cell receptor beta chain was sequenced in a study of T-cell reconstitution after alpha-beta-depleted transplantation in children. Germline-derived CDR1 and CDR2 are SGHRS and YFSETQ. V gave up 0 bases and J gave up 5 bases, with 7 bases separating them. The CDR3 has 13 residues. Preparation of the TCRbeta library was carried out with unique molecular identifiers. TCRdb itself ran the PCR reads through MiXCR, one entry per CDR3 protein. Of about 590,000 distinct CDR3 sequences in the sample, 10% to 15% were seen once. The chain carries TRBV5-1 and TRBJ2-3, with D uncertain. Sample: PBMCs, mostly from graft donor cells, taken 360 days after TCRalphabeta/CD19-depleted stem cell transplant. The clonotype originates from a male patient between 5 and 17 years old who had a stem cell transplant for acute myeloid leukemia, so the T cells may come from the graft donor. The CDR3 sequence: CASSLASEDTQYF. CDR3 DNA sequence: TGCGCCAGCAGCTTGGCCTCGGAAGATACGCAGTATTTT.